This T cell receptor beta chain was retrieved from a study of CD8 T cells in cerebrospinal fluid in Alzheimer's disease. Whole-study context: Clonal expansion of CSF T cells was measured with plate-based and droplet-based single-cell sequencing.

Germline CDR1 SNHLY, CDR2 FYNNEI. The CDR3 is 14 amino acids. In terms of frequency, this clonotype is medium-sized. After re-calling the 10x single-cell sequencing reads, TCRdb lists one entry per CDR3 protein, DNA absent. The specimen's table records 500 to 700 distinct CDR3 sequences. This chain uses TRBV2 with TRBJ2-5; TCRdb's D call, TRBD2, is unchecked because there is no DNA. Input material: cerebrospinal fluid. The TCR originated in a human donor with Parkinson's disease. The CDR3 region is CASSEDWRQETQYF. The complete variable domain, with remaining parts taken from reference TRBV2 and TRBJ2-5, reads EPEVTQTPSHQVTQMGQEVILRCVPISNHLYFYWYRQILGQKVEFLVSFYNNEISEKSEIFDDQFSVERPDGSNFTLKIRSTKLEDSAMYFCASSEDWRQETQYFGPGTRLLVL.